One T cell receptor beta chain is described in this entry. Its antigen is undetermined. Germline CDR1 reads GTSNPN; CDR2 reads SVGIG (reference sequence). The CDR3 covers 12 residues. V lost 0 bases to trimming and J lost 15 bases, with 15 bases between them. The data derive from a study of CD8+ T cells in alopecia areata. Turning to the study itself: Tofacitinib administration to treated patients was oral, at 5 to 10 mg twice daily.

cDNA serving as the sequencing template came from extracted, reverse transcribed RNA. TCRdb's copy holds only in-frame clones and misses some; the assay was immunoSEQ multiplex PCR. The profile shows roughly 190,000 clones, about three fifths of them singletons. Overall study findings and caveats: Among the 100 top clones, expanded CD8+ clones, like scalp clonality, were significantly decreased by tofacitinib. Scalp sequencing also captures normal skin's resident alphabeta T cells.

Documented treatment: oral pan-JAK inhibitor, 5-10 mg twice daily. The sequence was obtained from a human donor with alopecia areata. The chain combines TRBV30 with TRBJ2-1, with no clear D. Sequencing was performed on CD4+ T cells sorted from blood, taken at week 4, from a patient treated with tofacitinib. The CDR3 reads CAWSVSVEWLFF. The DNA for the CDR3 is TGTGCCTGGAGTGTATCGGTGGAATGGCTGTTCTTC.